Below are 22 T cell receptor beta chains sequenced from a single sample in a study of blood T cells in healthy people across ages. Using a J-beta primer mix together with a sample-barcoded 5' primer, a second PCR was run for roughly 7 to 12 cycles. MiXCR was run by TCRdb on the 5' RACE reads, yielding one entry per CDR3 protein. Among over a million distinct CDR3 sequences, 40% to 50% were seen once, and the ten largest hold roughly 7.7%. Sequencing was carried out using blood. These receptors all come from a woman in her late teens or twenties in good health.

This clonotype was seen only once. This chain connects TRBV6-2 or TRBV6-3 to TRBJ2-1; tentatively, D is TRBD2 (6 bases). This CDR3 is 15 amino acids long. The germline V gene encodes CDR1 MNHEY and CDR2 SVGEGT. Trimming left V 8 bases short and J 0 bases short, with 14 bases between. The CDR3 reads CASGGKQSSYNEQFF. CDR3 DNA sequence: TGTGCCAGCGGGGGGAAGCAGAGCTCCTACAATGAGCAGTTCTTC.

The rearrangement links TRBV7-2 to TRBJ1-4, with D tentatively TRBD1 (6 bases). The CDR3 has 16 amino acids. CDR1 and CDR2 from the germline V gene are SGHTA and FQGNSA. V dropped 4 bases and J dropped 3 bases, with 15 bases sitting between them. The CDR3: CASSSIRDMANEKLFF. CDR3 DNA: TGTGCCAGCAGCTCAATCCGGGACATGGCTAATGAAAAACTGTTTTTT.

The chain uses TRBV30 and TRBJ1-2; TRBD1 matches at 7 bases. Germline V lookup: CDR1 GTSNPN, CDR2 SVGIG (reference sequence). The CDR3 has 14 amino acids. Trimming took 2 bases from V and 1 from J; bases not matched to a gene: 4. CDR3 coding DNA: TGTGCCTGGAGTCGACAGGGATTTAACTATGGCTACACCTTC. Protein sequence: CAWSRQGFNYGYTF.

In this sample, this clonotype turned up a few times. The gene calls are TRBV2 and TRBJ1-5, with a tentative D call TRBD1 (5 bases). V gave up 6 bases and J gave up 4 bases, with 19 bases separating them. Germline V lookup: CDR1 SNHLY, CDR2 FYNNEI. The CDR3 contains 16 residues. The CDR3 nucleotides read TGTGCCAGCAGCGACGGTTCAGGGATGCGAAATCAGCCCCAGCATTTT. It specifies CASSDGSGMRNQPQHF.

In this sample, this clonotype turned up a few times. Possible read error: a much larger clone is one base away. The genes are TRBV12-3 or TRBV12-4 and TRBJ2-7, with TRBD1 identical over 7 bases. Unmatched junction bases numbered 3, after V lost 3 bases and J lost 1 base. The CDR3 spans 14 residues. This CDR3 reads CASSLTGRSYEQYF. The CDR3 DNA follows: TGTGCCAGCAGTTTGACAGGGCGTTCCTACGAGCAGTACTTC.

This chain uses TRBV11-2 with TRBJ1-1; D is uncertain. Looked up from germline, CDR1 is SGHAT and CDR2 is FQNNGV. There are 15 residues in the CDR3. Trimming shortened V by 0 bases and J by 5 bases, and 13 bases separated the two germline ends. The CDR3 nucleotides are TGTGCCAGCAGCTTAGATCCCACCCGGTGGACTGAAGCTTTCTTT. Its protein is CASSLDPTRWTEAFF.

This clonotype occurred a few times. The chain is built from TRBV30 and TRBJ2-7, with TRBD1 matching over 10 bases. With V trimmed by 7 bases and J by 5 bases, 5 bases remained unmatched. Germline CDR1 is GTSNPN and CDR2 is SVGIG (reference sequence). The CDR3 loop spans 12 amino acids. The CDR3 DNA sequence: TGTGCCTCTGAGGACAGGGGGAACGAGCAGTACTTC. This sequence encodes CASEDRGNEQYF.

The CDR3 loop is CASSPRLADSTDTQYF. The CDR3 nucleotides read TGTGCCAGCTCACCAAGGTTAGCAGACTCCACAGATACGCAGTATTTT. The chain is built from TRBV18 and TRBJ2-3; D remains unclear. This CDR3 is 16 amino acids long. CDR1 KGHSH and CDR2 LQKENI come from the germline V gene. Trimming left V 2 bases short and J 2 bases short, with 14 bases between.

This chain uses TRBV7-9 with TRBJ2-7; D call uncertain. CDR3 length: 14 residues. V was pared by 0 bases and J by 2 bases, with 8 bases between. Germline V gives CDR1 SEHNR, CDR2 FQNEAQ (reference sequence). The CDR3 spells CASSLAAEAYEQYF. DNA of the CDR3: TGTGCCAGCAGCTTAGCGGCGGAAGCCTACGAGCAGTACTTC.

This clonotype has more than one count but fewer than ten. This CDR3 is CASSLTSLADTQYF. The CDR3 nucleotides read TGTGCCAGCAGCTTAACGAGTCTAGCAGATACGCAGTATTTT. The rearrangement uses TRBV7-3 and TRBJ2-3, with no clear D. CDR1 is SGHTA and CDR2 is FQGTGA in the germline V gene. V was shortened by 0 bases and J by 4 bases, with 8 bases between the two germline ends. This CDR3 region has 14 residues.

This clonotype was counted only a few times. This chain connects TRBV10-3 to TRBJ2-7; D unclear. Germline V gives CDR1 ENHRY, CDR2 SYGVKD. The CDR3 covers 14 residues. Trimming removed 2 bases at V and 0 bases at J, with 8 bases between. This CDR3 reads CAISEGVTSYEQYF. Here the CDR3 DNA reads TGTGCCATCAGTGAGGGGGTGACCTCCTACGAGCAGTACTTC.

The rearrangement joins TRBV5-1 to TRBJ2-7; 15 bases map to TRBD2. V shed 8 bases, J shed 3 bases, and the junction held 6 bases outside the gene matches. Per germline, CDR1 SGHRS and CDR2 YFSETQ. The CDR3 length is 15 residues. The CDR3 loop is CASSRTSGGDYEQYF. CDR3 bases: TGCGCCAGTTCACGGACTAGCGGGGGGGACTACGAGCAGTACTTC.

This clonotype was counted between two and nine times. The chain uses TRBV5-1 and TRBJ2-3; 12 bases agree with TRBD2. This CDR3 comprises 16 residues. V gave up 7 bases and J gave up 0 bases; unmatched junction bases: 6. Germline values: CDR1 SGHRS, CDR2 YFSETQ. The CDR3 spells CASGTSGFTSTDTQYF. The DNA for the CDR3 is TGCGCCAGCGGGACTAGCGGGTTCACTAGCACAGATACGCAGTATTTT.

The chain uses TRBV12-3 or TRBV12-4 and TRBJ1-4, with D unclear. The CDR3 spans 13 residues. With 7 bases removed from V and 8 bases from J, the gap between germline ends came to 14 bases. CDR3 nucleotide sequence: TGTGCCAGCACTCACCAGCAGAGGGAAAAACTGTTTTTT. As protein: CASTHQQREKLFF.

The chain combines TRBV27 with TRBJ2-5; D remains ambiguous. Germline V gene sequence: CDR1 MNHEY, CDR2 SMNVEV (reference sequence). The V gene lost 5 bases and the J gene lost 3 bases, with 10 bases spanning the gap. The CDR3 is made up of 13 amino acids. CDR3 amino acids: CASSLYHKETQYF. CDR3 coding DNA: TGTGCCAGCAGTCTATATCATAAAGAGACCCAGTACTTC.

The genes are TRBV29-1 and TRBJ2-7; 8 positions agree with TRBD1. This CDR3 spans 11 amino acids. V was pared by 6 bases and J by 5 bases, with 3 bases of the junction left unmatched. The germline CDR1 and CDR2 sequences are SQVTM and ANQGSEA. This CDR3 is CSVDRGHEQYF. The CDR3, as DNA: TGCAGCGTCGACAGGGGCCACGAGCAGTACTTC.

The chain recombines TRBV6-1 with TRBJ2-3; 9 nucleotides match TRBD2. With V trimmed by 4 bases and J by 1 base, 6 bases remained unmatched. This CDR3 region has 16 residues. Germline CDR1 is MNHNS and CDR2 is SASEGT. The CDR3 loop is CASSGRVAGGTDTQYF. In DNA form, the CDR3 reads TGTGCCAGCAGTGGCCGCGTAGCGGGAGGCACAGATACGCAGTATTTT.

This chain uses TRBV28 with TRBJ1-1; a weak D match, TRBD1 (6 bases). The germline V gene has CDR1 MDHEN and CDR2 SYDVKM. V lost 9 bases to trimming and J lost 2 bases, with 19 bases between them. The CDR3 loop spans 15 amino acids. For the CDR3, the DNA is TGTGCCAGTATTTTCCGGGACAAGCCCAACACTGAAGCTTTCTTT. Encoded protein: CASIFRDKPNTEAFF.

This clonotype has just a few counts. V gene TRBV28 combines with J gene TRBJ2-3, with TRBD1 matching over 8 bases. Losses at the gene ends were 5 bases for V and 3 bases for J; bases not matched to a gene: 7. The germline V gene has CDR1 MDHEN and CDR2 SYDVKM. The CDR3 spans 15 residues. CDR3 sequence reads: CASSHRGRGTDTQYF. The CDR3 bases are TGTGCCAGCAGTCACAGGGGGAGAGGGACAGATACGCAGTATTTT. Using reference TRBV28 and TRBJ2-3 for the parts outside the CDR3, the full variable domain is DVKVTQSSRYLVKRTGEKVFLECVQDMDHENMFWYRQDPGLGLRLIYFSYDVKMKEKGDIPEGYSVSREKKERFSLILESASTNQTSMYLCASSHRGRGTDTQYFGPGTRLTVL.

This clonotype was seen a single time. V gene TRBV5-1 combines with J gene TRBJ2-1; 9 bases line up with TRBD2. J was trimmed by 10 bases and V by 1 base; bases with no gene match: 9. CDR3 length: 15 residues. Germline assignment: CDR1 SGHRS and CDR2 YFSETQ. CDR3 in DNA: TGCGCCAGCAGCTTGACTAGCGGGTCGTGGTACGAGCAGTTCTTC. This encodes CASSLTSGSWYEQFF.

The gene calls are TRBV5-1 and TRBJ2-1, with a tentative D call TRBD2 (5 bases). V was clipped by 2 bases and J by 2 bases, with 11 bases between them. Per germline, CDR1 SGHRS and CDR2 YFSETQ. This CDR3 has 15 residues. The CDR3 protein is CASSFSSLTYNEQFF. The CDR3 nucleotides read TGCGCCAGCAGCTTTTCTAGCCTCACCTACAATGAGCAGTTCTTC.

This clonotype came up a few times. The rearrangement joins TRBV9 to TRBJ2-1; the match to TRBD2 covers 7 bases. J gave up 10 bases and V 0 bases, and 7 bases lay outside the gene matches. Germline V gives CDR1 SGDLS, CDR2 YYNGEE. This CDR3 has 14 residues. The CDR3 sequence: CASSVVGAGPEQFF. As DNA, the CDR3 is TGTGCCAGCAGCGTAGTTGGAGCGGGACCCGAGCAGTTCTTC.